This T cell receptor beta chain was identified in a study of OX40 agonist ivuxolimab in advanced cancers. In terms of the full investigation: Ivuxolimab, which targeted the costimulatory receptor OX40 (CD134), was an agonistic, fully human IgG2 monoclonal antibody. The paper covers the monotherapy dose-escalation part of the phase I ivuxolimab trial, which included N of about 56 patients. A male proportion of roughly 80% and a mean age of roughly 55 years, ranging from roughly 23 to 85, were recorded for the dose-escalation cohort. Partial responses occurred in three dose-escalation patients: two with cutaneous melanoma and one with hepatocellular carcinoma. Intravenous ivuxolimab was administered to patients every 2 weeks at six dose levels: 0.01, 0.1, 0.3, 1.5, 3 and 10 mg/kg. Patients were allowed to have had prior anti-PD-1, anti-PD-L1 or anti-CTLA-4 therapy, and approximately 43% of the dose-escalation patients had previously received checkpoint inhibitors. The purpose of peripheral TCRbeta sequencing was to test whether ivuxolimab changed TCR sequence diversity and led to clonal T-cell expansion. Of the 52 patients in dose escalation, 19 had hepatocellular carcinoma, around 15 had melanoma, 9 had renal cell carcinoma and 9 had head and neck cancer.

Broader findings and caveats from the paper: In partial responders in the 0.1-3.0 mg/kg groups, normalized peripheral clonal expansion was found to be among the lowest, especially among CD8+ T cells. At doses from 0.1 to 3.0 mg/kg, clonal expansion was seen in both CD4+ and CD8+ blood T cells between baseline and week 6. Low levels of normalized T-cell clonal expansion were also shown by some nonresponding patients. The antigen specificity of the peripheral T cells that underwent clonal expansion was not determined. After ivuxolimab, CD8+ T cells had more expanded clones than CD4+ T cells on average.

From the cysteine through the phenylalanine, the CDR3 covers 17 amino acids. The CDR3 DNA has 51 bases and is translated from base 1. Trimming leaves V shorter by 1 base and J shorter by 0 bases, with the junction holding 4 bases beyond the gene matches. The germline V gene (reference sequence) yields GTSNPN for CDR1 and SVGIG for CDR2. For sequencing of the TCRbeta CDR3 region, genomic DNA was extracted from the sorted cells. TCRbeta CDR3 regions were sequenced using the immunoSEQ Assay. The source is immuneACCESS, and TCRdb retained only in-frame sequences with V and J called. Part of the clones is not carried over; for the studies checked, unresolved V genes explain less than half of this, and the remainder is unexplained. For this sample there are approximately 24,000 clones; more than 75% appear just once. Of the sample, more than 20% falls within the top ten clones. Patients with autoimmune disease history or receiving systemic immunosuppression were excluded from the trial. Peripheral blood for TCR sequencing was collected from all dose cohorts at baseline, on cycle 4 day 1, and on cycle 7 day 1. Samples came from an open-label, multicenter, first-in-human phase I dose-escalation trial of ivuxolimab. Adults with locally advanced or metastatic head and neck squamous cell, hepatocellular, melanoma or renal cell carcinoma were enrolled in the trial. Before TCR sequencing, CD4+ T cells and CD8+ T cells were sorted from peripheral blood as separate populations.

For this clone: Its binding antigen is unknown. Within one base of it there is no much larger clone, and no base qualities were kept.

The specimen was CD4+ or CD8+ T cells sorted from blood, collected in a trial of the OX40 agonist ivuxolimab. This receptor was taken from an adult with an advanced solid tumor such as melanoma, head and neck, liver or kidney cancer. Rearrangement joined TRBV30 to TRBJ2-1; 12 nucleotides in the junction match TRBD2. The DNA sequence reads TGTGCCTGGAGTGACACTAGCGGGGGGCCCTCCTACAATGAGCAGTTCTTC. It translates as CAWSDTSGGPSYNEQFF.